This is a list of T cell receptor beta chains from one sample in a study of blood T cell repertoires in COVID-19. Clones were read by immunoSEQ multiplex PCR, and TCRdb kept only the in-frame ones, dropping some. The data contain 200,000 to 300,000 clones, 88% of them singletons. The sample was peripheral blood. These TCRs come from a man aged 55 to 70 who had recovered from COVID-19. CDR3s include the opening cysteine and the closing phenylalanine or tryptophan. D genes are given only for firm matches. Only part of the rows carry a size: once, few, many, or a class if the clone is expanded.

V: TRBV24-1
J: TRBJ2-1
size: NA
D: TRBD2
DNA: TGTGCCACCAGTGATGGGACTAGCATCAATGAGCAGTTCTTC
CDR3: CATSDGTSINEQFF

V: TRBV9
J: TRBJ2-3
size: NA
D: TRBD2
DNA: TGTGCCAGCAGCGTAGAAGCGGGGGGACTCACAGATACGCAGTATTTT
CDR3: CASSVEAGGLTDTQYF

V: TRBV19
J: TRBJ1-3
size: NA
D: TRBD1
DNA: TGTGCCAGTAGTATTGATAGGGACAGGCACTCTTCTGGAAACACCATATATTTT
CDR3: CASSIDRDRHSSGNTIYF

V: TRBV7-9
J: TRBJ2-7
size: NA
D: NA
DNA: TGTGCCAGCAGCGGCCTCGGGAACCACGAGCAGTACTTC
CDR3: CASSGLGNHEQYF

V: TRBV7-9
J: TRBJ2-1
size: NA
D: NA
DNA: TGTGCCAGCAGCTTCCGCAATGAGCAGTTCTTC
CDR3: CASSFRNEQFF

V: TRBV19
J: TRBJ1-5
size: NA
D: TRBD1
DNA: TGTGCCAGCAACACAGGGGTGGGCAATCAGCCCCAGCATTTT
CDR3: CASNTGVGNQPQHF

V: TRBV5-4
J: TRBJ2-5
size: NA
D: TRBD2
DNA: TGTGCCAGCAGCTTCGGCGCTAGCGGGGGGGCCCAGACCCAGTACTTC
CDR3: CASSFGASGGAQTQYF

V: TRBV30
J: TRBJ1-1
size: NA
D: NA
DNA: TGTGCCTGGGAAACCGGGACTCGTGAAGCTTTCTTT
CDR3: CAWETGTREAFF

V: TRBV19
J: TRBJ1-6
size: few
D: NA
DNA: TGTGCCAGTAGTAGAGAGACAACTAATTCACCCCTCCACTTT
CDR3: CASSRETTNSPLHF

V: TRBV7-2
J: TRBJ1-6
size: NA
D: TRBD1
DNA: TGTGCCAGCAGCTTAGCCTTTTGGGGACAGGGCTTCTATAATTCACCCCTCCACTTT
CDR3: CASSLAFWGQGFYNSPLHF

V: TRBV5-1
J: TRBJ1-6
size: NA
D: TRBD1
DNA: TGCGCCAGCAGCCAGGGACAGGGCTATTCACCCCTCCACTTT
CDR3: CASSQGQGYSPLHF

V: TRBV21-1
J: TRBJ2-1
size: NA
D: NA
DNA: TGTGCCAGCAGTTCCGACCACCCGACAGGGGCGAGGGACAATGAGCAGTTCTTC
CDR3: CASSSDHPTGARDNEQFF

V: TRBV9
J: TRBJ1-1
size: NA
D: NA
DNA: TGTGCCAGCAGCGTAGCAACAGAGAACACTGAAGCTTTCTTT
CDR3: CASSVATENTEAFF

V: TRBV19
J: TRBJ2-5
size: NA
D: NA
DNA: TGTGCCAGTAGTTACAGGGTATCGGAGACCCAGTACTTC
CDR3: CASSYRVSETQYF

V: TRBV5-1
J: TRBJ2-1
size: few
D: NA
DNA: TGCGCCAGCAGCCAAGTTGGACAGAATGAGCAGTTCTTC
CDR3: CASSQVGQNEQFF

V: TRBV7-9
J: TRBJ2-1
size: NA
D: TRBD2
DNA: TGTGCCAGCAGCTCCCGAACCAGCGGGGGCTACAATGAGCAGTTCTTC
CDR3: CASSSRTSGGYNEQFF

V: TRBV7-2
J: TRBJ2-3
size: NA
D: TRBD2
DNA: TGTGCCAGCAGCCCCTCCGGGACTAGCGTTAGGGATACGCAGTATTTT
CDR3: CASSPSGTSVRDTQYF

V: TRBV7-3
J: TRBJ2-1
size: NA
D: TRBD1
DNA: TGTGCCAGCAGCACGGCAGGGGGTGAGCAGTTCTTC
CDR3: CASSTAGGEQFF

V: TRBV6-5
J: TRBJ1-1
size: NA
D: TRBD1
DNA: TGTGCCAGCAGTTATAAGACAGGGGCCATTAACACTGAAGCTTTCTTT
CDR3: CASSYKTGAINTEAFF

V: TRBV5-1
J: TRBJ2-3
size: NA
D: NA
DNA: TGCGCCAGCAGCCGGGACACAGATACGCAGTATTTT
CDR3: CASSRDTDTQYF

V: TRBV27
J: TRBJ2-3
size: NA
D: NA
DNA: TGTGCCAGCAGTTTATGGAAGGGGAGCACAGATACGCAGTATTTT
CDR3: CASSLWKGSTDTQYF

V: TRBV9
J: TRBJ2-1
size: NA
D: TRBD1
DNA: TGTGCCAGCAGCGCTCACCGGGACAGGGACTACAATGAGCAGTTCTTC
CDR3: CASSAHRDRDYNEQFF

V: TRBV30
J: TRBJ1-6
size: NA
D: NA
DNA: TGTGCCTGGCTTACGACAGGTCTGATTTCACCCCTCCACTTT
CDR3: CAWLTTGLISPLHF

V: TRBV19
J: TRBJ1-2
size: NA
D: NA
DNA: TGTGCCAGTAGTACTCTAACGGGAGACTATGGCTACACCTTC
CDR3: CASSTLTGDYGYTF

V: TRBV6-5
J: TRBJ1-1
size: NA
D: TRBD1
DNA: TGTGCCAGCAAACGGACAGGGCGAAACACTGAAGCTTTCTTT
CDR3: CASKRTGRNTEAFF

V: TRBV21-1
J: TRBJ2-7
size: NA
D: NA
DNA: TGTGCCAGCTCCCACAGAGGGGAGGGGTACGAGCAGTACTTC
CDR3: CASSHRGEGYEQYF

V: TRBV10-1
J: TRBJ2-1
size: NA
D: TRBD1
DNA: TGCGCCAGCAGTGAGACCGGGACAGGGCTCAATGAGCAGTTCTTC
CDR3: CASSETGTGLNEQFF

V: TRBV27
J: TRBJ2-7
size: NA
D: NA
DNA: TGTGCCAGCAGCCGAGGAGGGTCCCACTCCTACGAGCAGTACTTC
CDR3: CASSRGGSHSYEQYF

V: TRBV4-2
J: TRBJ2-7
size: NA
D: TRBD1
DNA: TGTGCCAGCAGCCAAGGGTTGGGGACAGGGTACTACGAGCAGTACTTC
CDR3: CASSQGLGTGYYEQYF

V: TRBV7-2
J: TRBJ2-5
size: NA
D: NA
DNA: TGTGCCAGCAGCTTAGAGTCACTAGCCGTCGGGACCCAGTACTTC
CDR3: CASSLESLAVGTQYF

V: TRBV3-1/TRBV3-2
J: TRBJ1-3
size: NA
D: NA
DNA: TGTGCCAGCAGCCAAACTACGCCCCACAGGGTTAGTGGTGGAAACACCATATATTTT
CDR3: CASSQTTPHRVSGGNTIYF

V: TRBV4-2
J: TRBJ1-5
size: NA
D: NA
DNA: TGTGCCAGCAGCCAAAACTGGGGAGGGAGGCATCAGCCCCAGCATTTT
CDR3: CASSQNWGGRHQPQHF

V: TRBV3-1/TRBV3-2
J: TRBJ2-1
size: NA
D: TRBD2
DNA: TGTGCCAGCAGCCAAGAGGGGGGGATCTCCCGGCACGAGCAGTTCTTC
CDR3: CASSQEGGISRHEQFF

V: TRBV5-4
J: TRBJ1-5
size: NA
D: NA
DNA: TGTGCCAGCAGCTTGGGACAGAATCAGCCCCAGCATTTT
CDR3: CASSLGQNQPQHF

V: TRBV7-6
J: TRBJ1-5
size: few
D: TRBD1
DNA: TGTGCCAGCAGCTTAGAGGGGGCGGCAGTCAATCAGCCCCAGCATTTT
CDR3: CASSLEGAAVNQPQHF

V: TRBV2
J: TRBJ2-7
size: NA
D: NA
DNA: TGTGCCAGCAGCAACCTTGGTGGGCAAAACTACGAGCAGTACTTC
CDR3: CASSNLGGQNYEQYF

V: TRBV5-4
J: TRBJ1-4
size: NA
D: NA
DNA: TGTGCCAGCAGCTCCCGGGGGGCCTATAATGAAAAACTGTTTTTT
CDR3: CASSSRGAYNEKLFF

V: TRBV9
J: TRBJ1-1
size: many
D: NA
DNA: TGTGCCAGCAGCGTAGCTGATGGGGGGGGCACTGAAGCTTTCTTT
CDR3: CASSVADGGGTEAFF

V: TRBV27
J: TRBJ2-1
size: NA
D: TRBD1
DNA: TGTGCCAGCAGTTTACGGGACAGTTCCGATGAGCAGTTCTTC
CDR3: CASSLRDSSDEQFF

V: TRBV6-2/TRBV6-3
J: TRBJ2-7
size: once
D: TRBD2
DNA: TGTGCCAGCAGCCCACTAGCGGGGTCCTACGAGCAGTACTTC
CDR3: CASSPLAGSYEQYF

V: TRBV10-3
J: TRBJ2-5
size: NA
D: NA
DNA: TGTGCCATCAGTGAAGGGGGGGGTGGAGAGACCCAGTACTTC
CDR3: CAISEGGGGETQYF

V: TRBV4-2
J: TRBJ1-4
size: NA
D: TRBD1
DNA: TGTGCCAGCAGCCCACGGGACAGGGCAACTAATGAAAAACTGTTTTTT
CDR3: CASSPRDRATNEKLFF

V: TRBV5-3
J: TRBJ1-1
size: NA
D: NA
DNA: TGTGCCAGAAGCTTGGCAGGGGTTTCCGCTGAAGCTTTCTTT
CDR3: CARSLAGVSAEAFF